Following are 22 T cell receptor beta chains from one sample sequenced in a study of memory CD8 T cells in hepatitis C reinfection. Specified time point: peak reinfection, 3 to 8 weeks after reinfection detection. TCR sequencing was done directly ex vivo on sorted cells, without expansion in vitro. Profiled with immunoSEQ multiplex PCR; TCRdb holds only in-frame clones, not every one. This sample has more than 35,000 clones, with over 75% found just once. Specimen: naive CD8+ T cells sorted from blood. All receptors come from a man between 18 and 35 years old with hepatitis C virus infection.

This clone was observed a single time. The rearrangement uses TRBV29-1 and TRBJ2-5; 9 bases line up with TRBD1. Germline-derived CDR1 and CDR2 are SQVTM and ANQGSEA. This CDR3 is built from 15 residues. V was clipped by 4 bases and J by 4 bases; unmatched bases: 10. CDR3 residues: CSVVKQGAGGETQYF. The CDR3 DNA reads as TGCAGCGTTGTCAAACAGGGGGCCGGAGGAGAGACCCAGTACTTC.

The CDR3: CATSGLGLQAVSTDTQYF. CDR3 bases: TGTGCCACCAGCGGCCTGGGCCTCCAGGCTGTGAGCACAGATACGCAGTATTTT. This chain connects TRBV15 to TRBJ2-3; no firm D call. The V and J ends lost 5 bases and 0 bases respectively, with 21 bases between them. Germline CDR1 reads LNHNV; CDR2 reads YYDKDF (reference sequence). CDR3 length: 18 amino acids.

CDR3 in DNA: TGTGCCAGCAGCTCCCTCCCGGGGGTCGAAGGGGCCAACGTCCTGACTTTC. Its protein is CASSSLPGVEGANVLTF. The genes are TRBV7-8 and TRBJ2-6; possibly TRBD2 for D (6 bases). Between the trimmed V and J ends, which lost 4 bases and 4 bases, there was a span of 17 bases. Germline-derived CDR1 and CDR2 are SGHVS and FQNEAQ. CDR3 length: 17 residues.

The chain joins TRBV5-5 to TRBJ1-5; D call uncertain. The CDR3 has 14 residues. Germline V lookup: CDR1 SGHKS, CDR2 YYEKEE (reference sequence). Trimming stripped 1 base from V and 3 bases from J, with 8 bases between. The CDR3 here is CASSLLAFNQPQHF. DNA for the CDR3: TGTGCCAGCAGCTTGTTAGCTTTCAATCAGCCCCAGCATTTT.

The V call is TRBV5-6, the J call TRBJ2-1; 7 nucleotides line up with TRBD2. Germline V gene lookup returns CDR1 SGHDT and CDR2 YYEEEE. There are 16 residues in the CDR3. The trim removed 0 bases at V and 3 bases at J, leaving 6 bases unmatched. The CDR3: CASSLALADYYNEQFF. The CDR3 nucleotides are TGTGCCAGCAGCTTGGCCCTAGCGGACTACTACAATGAGCAGTTCTTC.

This chain links TRBV7-8 with TRBJ2-3; 10 bases fit TRBD1. The V segment lost 5 bases and the J segment 4 bases; nucleotides outside the gene matches: 9. Germline V gene lookup returns CDR1 SGHVS and CDR2 FQNEAQ. There are 16 residues in the CDR3. CDR3 DNA sequence: TGTGCCAGCAGCGGAGTGACAGGGGGCATGGCAGATACGCAGTATTTT. Translated, it gives CASSGVTGGMADTQYF.

CDR3: CASSLAPTVRSADTQYF. The CDR3 bases are TGCGCCAGCAGCTTGGCCCCGACAGTTCGCTCCGCAGATACGCAGTATTTT. V is TRBV5-1 and J is TRBJ2-3, with a tentative D call TRBD1 (5 bases). Germline CDR1 and CDR2: SGHRS and YFSETQ. There are 17 residues in the CDR3. The V gene lost 0 bases and the J gene lost 4 bases, with 18 bases spanning the gap.

The rearrangement uses TRBV11-2 and TRBJ1-6; D unclear. CDR1 and CDR2 (germline): SGHAT, FQNNGV. V lost 4 bases to trimming and J lost 10 bases, with 8 bases between them. This CDR3 contains 12 residues. Here the CDR3 reads CASSYLGSPLHF. CDR3 DNA sequence: TGTGCCAGCAGCTACCTCGGGTCACCCCTCCACTTT.

A single count supports this clone. This chain uses TRBV28 with TRBJ1-4; D gene uncertain. The V gene's germline CDR1 is MDHEN and CDR2 SYDVKM. There are 12 residues in the CDR3. Trimming took off 6 bases at V and 10 bases at J, with 12 bases between the two ends. CDR3: CASRTPAGKLFF. The CDR3 DNA reads TGTGCCAGCAGGACACCCGCGGGAAAACTGTTTTTT.

The rearrangement links TRBV6-6 to TRBJ2-3, with TRBD1 as a possible D gene (5 bases). Deletions cut 7 bases from V and 2 bases from J, with 16 bases between. Germline V gives CDR1 MNHNY, CDR2 SVGAGI (reference sequence). This CDR3 has 15 residues. CDR3 loop: CASIPVKGFTDTQYF. The CDR3 DNA sequence: TGTGCCAGCATTCCCGTCAAGGGGTTCACAGATACGCAGTATTTT.

The chain has TRBV11-3 and TRBJ2-5; D not resolved. The assigned J gene may be wrong: the sequence end matches TRBJ2-7 better. This CDR3 region has 15 residues. Germline V gene data show CDR1 as SGHNT and CDR2 as YENEEA. CDR3 residues: CASSLGAGSTYEQYF. In DNA form, the CDR3 reads TGTGCCAGCAGCTTAGGAGCAGGATCGACCTACGAGCAGTACTTC.

This clone showed up just once. The chain carries TRBV7-2 and TRBJ2-1; 7 bases align to TRBD2. J gave up 2 bases and V 5 bases, and 9 bases lay outside the gene matches. The CDR3 has 16 residues. Germline CDR1 is SGHTA and CDR2 is FQGNSA. The CDR3 reads CASSTGLGSTYNEQFF. The DNA of the CDR3 is TGTGCCAGCAGCACAGGACTAGGATCAACCTACAATGAGCAGTTCTTC.

This sequence joins TRBV5-6 and TRBJ1-4; TRBD1 agrees at 9 bases. Germline V lookup: CDR1 SGHDT, CDR2 YYEEEE. The CDR3 consists of 14 residues. The V and J ends lost 4 bases and 8 bases, in that order; junction bases with no gene match: 6. The CDR3 region has the DNA TGTGCCAGCAGCCCCTACAGGGGGCGGGAAAAACTGTTTTTT. As protein: CASSPYRGREKLFF. The full variable domain, completed using reference TRBV5-6 and TRBJ1-4, is DAGVTQSPTHLIKTRGQQVTLRCSPKSGHDTVSWYQQALGQGPQFIFQYYEEEERQRGNFPDRFSGHQFPNYSSELNVNALLLGDSALYLCASSPYRGREKLFFGSGTQLSVL.

The chain combines TRBV4-1 with TRBJ1-2; D is perhaps TRBD1 (6 bases). Germline V gene sequence: CDR1 MGHRA, CDR2 YSYEKL. V lost 0 bases and J 6 bases, leaving 14 bases between the germline ends. The CDR3 consists of 15 residues. CDR3 in amino acids: CASSQEGGASDGYTF. The CDR3 nucleotides read TGCGCCAGCAGCCAAGAAGGGGGGGCGTCGGATGGCTACACCTTC.

The chain carries TRBV19 and TRBJ1-1, with D unresolved. Germline lookup yields CDR1 LNHDA and CDR2 SQIVND (reference sequence). The CDR3 spans 14 residues. Trimming cost V 4 bases and J 4 bases, with 13 bases left between them. CDR3 sequence reads: CASSTLPPSTEAFF. As DNA, the CDR3 is TGTGCCAGTAGTACTCTCCCCCCTAGCACTGAAGCTTTCTTT.

J is TRBJ2-2 and V is TRBV7-9; a weak D match, TRBD2 (6 bases). V was shortened by 1 base and J by 1 base, with 19 bases between the two germline ends. Looked up from germline, CDR1 is SEHNR and CDR2 is FQNEAQ (reference sequence). The length of the CDR3 is 19 residues. Here the CDR3 reads CASSLVGVAAGMNTGELFF. CDR3 DNA: TGTGCCAGCAGCTTAGTAGGGGTCGCGGCGGGGATGAACACCGGGGAGCTGTTTTTT.

The gene calls are TRBV6-1 and TRBJ2-3; D not resolved. Trimming cost V 4 bases and J 9 bases, with 17 bases left between them. The CDR3 consists of 14 residues. The germline CDR1 and CDR2 sequences are MNHNS and SASEGT. The chain's CDR3 is CASSGPDWPWTQYF. CDR3 DNA: TGTGCCAGCAGTGGCCCTGACTGGCCCTGGACGCAGTATTTT.

V usage is TRBV28 and J usage is TRBJ1-1; D is undetermined. CDR1 and CDR2 (germline): MDHEN, SYDVKM. The CDR3 spans 12 residues. The V end was cut by 6 bases, the J end by 11 bases, with 16 bases between. CDR3 sequence reads: CASRDPWAGAFF. CDR3 bases: TGTGCCAGCAGAGACCCCTGGGCTGGGGCTTTCTTT.

The chain carries TRBV7-9 and TRBJ2-2, with 7 nucleotides matching TRBD2. This CDR3 has 17 amino acids. The J segment lost 0 bases and the V segment lost 4 bases, leaving 8 bases of the junction unmatched. CDR1 and CDR2 from the germline V gene are SEHNR and FQNEAQ (reference sequence). The chain's CDR3 is CASSSVRGGSNTGELFF. The DNA for the CDR3 is TGTGCCAGCAGCTCCGTTCGCGGGGGATCGAACACCGGGGAGCTGTTTTTT.

The CDR3 loop is CASTSRGLGNQPQHF. CDR3 sequence (DNA): TGTGCCAGTACTTCTAGGGGGCTTGGCAATCAGCCCCAGCATTTT. The genes are TRBV19 and TRBJ1-5; TRBD1 matches 7 bases. The germline V gene has CDR1 LNHDA and CDR2 SQIVND (reference sequence). The CDR3 extends over 15 amino acids. V was pared by 7 bases and J by 2 bases, with 8 bases of the junction left unmatched.

The sample holds one count of this clone. The chain links TRBV7-8 to TRBJ2-3; tentative D call: TRBD2 (5 bases). The V gene's germline CDR1 is SGHVS and CDR2 FQNEAQ. V gave up 2 bases and J gave up 4 bases, with 16 bases separating them. CDR3 length: 16 residues. CDR3 sequence (DNA): TGTGCCAGCAGCTTACTTACTAGTCGTAAGGCAGATACGCAGTATTTT. Amino acids: CASSLLTSRKADTQYF.

This chain connects TRBV7-2 to TRBJ2-1; TRBD1 is a possible D gene (6 bases). This CDR3 has 14 residues. Trimming took 5 bases from V and 3 from J, leaving 11 bases between them. The germline V gene encodes CDR1 SGHTA and CDR2 FQGNSA. CDR3 residues: CASSLGAIYNEQFF. CDR3 nucleotide sequence: TGTGCCAGCAGCCTGGGGGCAATCTACAATGAGCAGTTCTTC.